This TCR beta chain emerged from a study of human T cells and chemical hapten exposure. The wider study: The cohort included alopecia areata under or over 50% scalp, totalis and universalis.

Study-level points and caveats: Expanded TCR counts at PT1 went up together with patch test score, a positive correlation.

In the library, unique molecular identifiers were attached to individual cDNA molecules. TCRdb re-analysed the RACE reads in MiXCR, keeping a single row per CDR3 protein. The table shows 250,000 or so distinct CDR3 sequences, with almost 8% occurring only once. The germline V gene has CDR1 MNHEY and CDR2 SVGAGI. This CDR3 has 16 amino acids. The V end was cut by 7 bases, the J end by 0 bases, with 18 bases between. Time point denoted: pre-sensitization, week 0. Treatment in this sample: therapeutic diphenylcyclopropenone sensitization with weekly scalp DPC. Details on this clonotype: Antigen: not known. One base away lies a much larger clone, so this may be a sequencing read error.

The chain combines TRBV6-5 with TRBJ1-2; possible D gene TRBD1, 6 bases. The source is a man between 18 and 29 years old with alopecia areata. Some clones in this sample may be carry-over from other donors' samples. This specimen consisted of whole blood, obtained in connection with sensitization to the hapten diphenylcyclopropenone (DPC). The CDR3 protein is CASKTRGTRANYGYTF. The CDR3 DNA reads TGTGCCAGCAAAACGCGGGGGACACGAGCTAACTATGGCTACACCTTC.